This T cell receptor beta chain came from a study of Ad26.COV2.S vaccination and SARS-CoV-2 variants. Whole-study context: Intramuscular Ad26.COV2.S doses were given once or twice, 56 days apart.

Described treatment: around 19 received Ad26.COV2.S at low or high dose, single or two shots; about five received placebo; per-sample allocation not given. Collection of the samples took place on day 63 after the first injection of vaccine or placebo. Findings of the study overall: Those who received vaccine or placebo ended up with similar non-spike TCR breadth.

The germline V and J ends were trimmed by 5 bases and 4 bases, with 12 bases remaining between them. The CDR3 covers 13 residues. Germline CDR1 is SGHDT and CDR2 is YYEEEE. The method was immunoSEQ multiplex PCR; TCRdb's version includes in-frame clones alone and lacks a portion of them. The sample yields more than 300,000 clones, 88% seen once. This clone came up once. The antigen remains unidentified. The source is a person between 18 and 65 years old who received the Ad26.COV2.S COVID-19 vaccine or a placebo. V and J are TRBV5-6 and TRBJ2-5; D not resolved. Material: peripheral blood, obtained in a trial of Ad26.COV2.S vaccine versus placebo. For the CDR3, the DNA is TGTGCCAGCAGTTCTCGGACCCGAGAGACCCAGTACTTC. It encodes CASSSRTRETQYF.